A single sample is the source of the 26 T cell receptor beta chains below, sequenced in a study of regulatory T cells in long-lasting Graves disease. The time point was: newly diagnosed GD, antithyroid drugs for less than 3 months. Researchers made the TCR library from RNA that was extracted from PBMCs. Libraries of TCR beta came from iRepertoire HTBI primers plus Arm-PCR of CDR3 regions. MiXCR was run by TCRdb on the multiplex PCR reads, yielding one entry per CDR3 protein. The sample holds 350,000 to 450,000 distinct CDR3 sequences, 10% to 15% seen once. The same specimen was also included in a second study, on T cells in Graves' hyperthyroidism and ophthalmopathy.

The sample here was peripheral blood mononuclear cells (PBMCs), taken at new diagnosis, from a patient treated with antithyroid drugs. Receptor source: a woman aged 18-29 years with Graves disease.

The chain couples TRBV5-6 to TRBJ2-7, with unresolved D. The CDR3 length is 15 residues. Germline loops: CDR1 SGHDT, CDR2 YYEEEE. V lost 4 bases and J lost 3, with 17 bases in between. CDR3 in amino acids: CASSPTDGGSYEQYF. The DNA for the CDR3 is TGTGCCAGCAGCCCGACGGACGGTGGCAGCTACGAGCAGTACTTC.

A remark on this clonotype: This sequence is one base from a far larger clone and is likely a read error. The chain combines TRBV7-3 with TRBJ2-3; D may be TRBD2 (6 bases). CDR3 length: 14 residues. CDR1 and CDR2 from the germline V gene are SGHTA and FQGTGA. The CDR3 nucleotides are TGTGCCAGCAGTTTACCGGACTACCCAGATGCGCAGTATTTT. This translates into CASSLPDYPDAQYF.

This clonotype was seen ten or more times. The V gene is TRBV20-1, the J gene TRBJ1-2, with 8 bases aligning to TRBD1. This CDR3 has 15 residues. J was trimmed by 2 bases and V by 5 bases; bases with no gene match: 10. Per the germline V gene, CDR1 is DFQATT and CDR2 is SNEGSKA (reference sequence). The CDR3 reads CSAPVRQGANYGYTF. The DNA for the CDR3 is TGCAGTGCTCCCGTCAGGCAGGGGGCCAACTATGGCTACACCTTC.

V usage is TRBV29-1 and J usage is TRBJ1-4, with 12 bases aligning to TRBD1. The CDR3 length is 16 residues. Per the germline V gene, CDR1 is SQVTM and CDR2 is ANQGSEA. V gave up 3 bases and J gave up 7 bases; unmatched junction bases: 9. The CDR3 protein is CSVDPGTGGPSEKLFF. The CDR3 DNA is TGCAGCGTTGACCCCGGGACAGGGGGCCCTAGTGAAAAACTGTTTTTT.

This clonotype was recorded only once. The gene calls are TRBV9 and TRBJ1-2; the D gene is possibly TRBD1 (5 bases). Trimming pared 4 bases from V and 4 bases from J, leaving 14 bases between. The germline V gene has CDR1 SGDLS and CDR2 YYNGEE. The CDR3 runs 14 residues. CDR3 amino acids: CASSPGIESYGYTF. The CDR3 DNA is TGTGCCAGCAGCCCAGGGATCGAGTCCTATGGCTACACCTTC.

CDR3 bases: TGCAGTGCTCCCGACAGGGCGGTGTCTGTAACCTACGAGCAGTACTTC. Amino acid sequence: CSAPDRAVSVTYEQYF. V gene TRBV20-1 combines with J gene TRBJ2-7, with 7 positions matching TRBD1. CDR1 is DFQATT, CDR2 SNEGSKA, per germline (reference sequence). The CDR3 is 16 residues long. V shed 5 bases and J 2 bases; nucleotides not matched to a gene: 15.

This clonotype was seen ten or more times. The V gene is TRBV6-1, the J gene TRBJ2-1; TRBD2 matches at 11 bases. This CDR3 is built from 17 residues. Looked up from germline, CDR1 is MNHNS and CDR2 is SASEGT. After removal of 4 bases from V and 3 bases from J, the junction contained 8 bases not matched to a gene. CDR3 amino acids: CASSVSTSGTHYNEQFF. The CDR3 coding sequence is TGTGCCAGCAGTGTTTCGACTAGCGGGACACACTACAATGAGCAGTTCTTC.

This clonotype was seen at least ten times. The chain joins TRBV7-8 to TRBJ1-1, with D perhaps matching TRBD1 (6 bases). Germline V CDR1 and CDR2: SGHVS, FQNEAQ. The CDR3 is made up of 13 amino acids. V was trimmed by 4 bases and J by 9 bases, leaving 15 bases between them. The CDR3 here is CASSSSPQGKAFF. Written as DNA, the CDR3 is TGTGCCAGCAGCTCTTCACCCCAGGGGAAAGCTTTCTTT.

This clonotype was recorded many times. The V and J genes are TRBV6-1 and TRBJ1-2; D not resolved. Per germline, CDR1 MNHNS and CDR2 SASEGT. This CDR3 is 14 amino acids long. Trimming took 9 bases from V and 4 from J, leaving 18 bases between them. In DNA, the CDR3 is TGTGCCAGTACTTTAGAGATTTCCACCTATGGCTACACCTTC. This gives the protein CASTLEISTYGYTF.

On this clonotype: A much larger clone differs by one base, so this may be a read error. J is TRBJ2-7 and V is TRBV18; TRBD1 agrees at 7 bases. The CDR3 spans 16 residues. The germline V gene encodes CDR1 KGHSH and CDR2 LQKENI. As DNA, the CDR3 is TGTGTCAGCTCATCCTTCCAGGGGGAAAGGGGCTACGAGCAGTACTTC. This codes for CVSSSFQGERGYEQYF.

This clonotype came up many times. The chain employs TRBV4-3 and TRBJ2-3; D is unresolved. CDR3 size: 16 residues. Per the germline V gene, CDR1 is LGHNA and CDR2 is YSLEER. The V and J ends lost 0 bases and 0 bases respectively, with 10 bases between them. The CDR3: CASSQDRRFSTDTQYF. The DNA of the CDR3 is TGCGCCAGCAGCCAAGACCGGCGGTTTAGCACAGATACGCAGTATTTT.

This clonotype was found many times. The chain recombines TRBV7-9 with TRBJ2-2; the match to TRBD2 covers 7 bases. CDR1 is SEHNR and CDR2 is FQNEAQ in the germline V gene (reference sequence). The CDR3 has 13 amino acids. V gave up 6 bases and J gave up 7 bases; unmatched junction bases: 5. The CDR3 spells CASSRAGNGELFF. CDR3 nucleotides: TGTGCCAGCAGTCGAGCGGGGAACGGGGAGCTGTTTTTT.

The sample holds many counts of this clonotype. The chain is built from TRBV6-2 or TRBV6-3 and TRBJ2-2; 8 nucleotides agree with TRBD1. Germline assignment: CDR1 MNHEY and CDR2 SVGEGT. CDR3 length: 14 amino acids. The V and J ends lost 11 bases and 4 bases, in that order; junction bases with no gene match: 9. CDR3 sequence reads: CAGSWTGSTGELFF. CDR3 sequence (DNA): TGTGCCGGTTCTTGGACAGGGAGCACCGGGGAGCTGTTTTTT.

The chain carries TRBV7-3 and TRBJ2-4, with a weak D call TRBD1 (6 bases). This CDR3 is 15 amino acids long. V was trimmed by 0 bases and J by 8 bases, leaving 14 bases between them. The germline CDR1 and CDR2 sequences are SGHTA and FQGTGA. In nucleotides, the CDR3 is TGTGCCAGCAGCTTAACGGCTGGGGGCGCTGACATTCAGTACTTC. Protein: CASSLTAGGADIQYF.

This clonotype was observed a few times. The rearrangement joins TRBV20-1 to TRBJ1-5; D perhaps matches TRBD1 (6 bases). Germline V gene lookup returns CDR1 DFQATT and CDR2 SNEGSKA (reference sequence). V lost 5 bases and J lost 1, with 6 bases in between. There are 12 residues in the CDR3. The CDR3 region has the DNA TGCAGTGCTGGACAGAGCAATCAGCCCCAGCATTTT. This gives the protein CSAGQSNQPQHF.

This clonotype occurred many times. This chain connects TRBV20-1 to TRBJ1-3, with TRBD1 matching 11 bases. Germline assignment: CDR1 DFQATT and CDR2 SNEGSKA (reference sequence). There are 12 residues in the CDR3. V lost 3 bases to trimming and J lost 8 bases; unmatched junction nucleotides: 0. The CDR3: CSARGQGDTIYF. The CDR3 DNA reads as TGCAGTGCTAGGGGACAGGGGGACACCATATATTTT.

The V call is TRBV7-9, the J call TRBJ1-1; no clear D. Between the trimmed V and J ends, which lost 8 bases and 4 bases, there was a span of 11 bases. CDR1 SEHNR and CDR2 FQNEAQ come from the germline V gene (reference sequence). The CDR3 has 12 amino acids. CDR3 residues: CASSIQSTEAFF. In DNA form, the CDR3 reads TGTGCCAGCTCAATCCAGAGCACTGAAGCTTTCTTT.

This clonotype was observed at least ten times. The genes are TRBV13 and TRBJ2-1; D is unclear. The CDR3 loop spans 15 amino acids. The V gene lost 5 bases and the J gene lost 5 bases, with 16 bases spanning the gap. Germline CDR1 and CDR2: PRHDT and FYEKMQ (reference sequence). CDR3 nucleotides: TGTGCCAGCAGCCAGGAATTAATCCCCGACAATGAGCAGTTCTTC. Translated, it gives CASSQELIPDNEQFF. Full variable domain (rest looked up from reference TRBV13 and TRBJ2-1): AAGVIQSPRHLIKEKRETATLKCYPIPRHDTVYWYQQGPGQDPQFLISFYEKMQSDKGSIPDRFSAQQFSDYHSELNMSSLELGDSALYFCASSQELIPDNEQFFGPGTRLTVL.

The chain employs TRBV6-5 and TRBJ1-2; D is unclear. The CDR3 length is 13 residues. Trimming cost V 0 bases and J 6 bases, with 8 bases left between them. CDR1 and CDR2 from the germline V gene are MNHEY and SVGAGI. CDR3: CASSYSHTDGYTF. The CDR3 bases are TGTGCCAGCAGTTACTCCCACACGGATGGCTACACCTTC.

This clonotype was found many times. J is TRBJ2-5 and V is TRBV28; the match to TRBD1 covers 8 bases. CDR1 and CDR2 from the germline V gene are MDHEN and SYDVKM. V was clipped by 4 bases and J by 5 bases; unmatched bases: 3. The CDR3 consists of 13 residues. The CDR3 sequence is CASSWGQAETQYF. The CDR3 coding sequence is TGTGCCAGCAGTTGGGGACAGGCGGAGACCCAGTACTTC.

This clonotype was counted many times. CDR3 sequence: CASSPIGTGGYTF. The CDR3 DNA sequence: TGTGCCAGCAGTCCTATCGGGACCGGAGGCTACACCTTC. V gene TRBV12-3 or TRBV12-4 combines with J gene TRBJ1-2; D possibly corresponds to TRBD1 (5 bases). V was pared by 5 bases and J by 8 bases, with 15 bases between. The CDR3 is 13 residues long.

This clonotype has at least ten counts. The rearrangement links TRBV7-9 to TRBJ1-6; D not certain. The CDR3 extends over 14 amino acids. Germline V gives CDR1 SEHNR, CDR2 FQNEAQ (reference sequence). Trimming shortened V by 7 bases and J by 10 bases, and 17 bases separated the two germline ends. For the CDR3, the DNA is TGTGCCAGCAACGCTCCAGGAAAATGGTCACCCCTCCACTTT. Its protein is CASNAPGKWSPLHF.

This clonotype occurred once. Since a much larger clone is just one base distant, this may be a read error. This chain uses TRBV14 with TRBJ1-2, with 9 nucleotides matching TRBD1. CDR3 length: 13 residues. CDR1 SGHDN and CDR2 FVKESK come from the germline V gene. The trim removed 5 bases at V and 6 bases at J, leaving 4 bases unmatched. Here the CDR3 reads CASSKTGGDGYTF. The CDR3, as DNA: TGTGCCAGCAGCAAAACAGGGGGCGATGGCTACACCTTC.

This clonotype was recorded many times. The J gene is TRBJ2-3, the V gene TRBV13; perhaps TRBD2 as D (6 bases). This CDR3 comprises 18 residues. Trimming took 4 bases from V and 4 from J, leaving 24 bases between them. CDR1 is PRHDT and CDR2 is FYEKMQ in the germline V gene (reference sequence). CDR3 residues: CASSSLTTLAAEADTQYF. In DNA form, the CDR3 reads TGTGCCAGCAGCTCCCTTACCACCTTAGCGGCAGAGGCAGATACGCAGTATTTT.

The chain employs TRBV6-1 and TRBJ1-2, with unresolved D. Germline V gene sequence: CDR1 MNHNS, CDR2 SASEGT. The CDR3 length is 12 residues. Trimming removed 6 bases at V and 3 bases at J, with 8 bases between. The CDR3 nucleotides read TGTGCCAGCAGGCGTACTTACTATGGCTACACCTTC. Encoded protein: CASRRTYYGYTF.

This clonotype was detected many times. This rearrangement joins TRBV10-3 to TRBJ1-1; TRBD1 matches 8 bases. Germline V gives CDR1 ENHRY, CDR2 SYGVKD. J was trimmed by 8 bases and V by 3 bases; bases with no gene match: 11. CDR3 size: 15 residues. The CDR3 DNA is TGTGCCATCAGTGAACCGACAGGGGCGTCCTCCGAAGCTTTCTTT. The encoded protein is CAISEPTGASSEAFF.